The source of this T cell receptor (beta chain) is a study of blood T cells in healthy people across ages. The germline gives CDR1 SGHAT, CDR2 FQNNGV. The length of the CDR3 is 16 residues. V lost 1 base and J lost 8, with 18 bases in between. A second 7 to 11 cycle PCR used barcoded and J-beta primers. TCRdb itself ran the 5' RACE reads through MiXCR, one entry per CDR3 protein. Of hundreds of thousands of distinct CDR3 sequences listed, roughly 43% are singletons. The sequencing sample was made of blood. The V and J genes are TRBV11-2 and TRBJ2-1, with a possible D match to TRBD2 (5 bases). This clonotype originated in a man aged 80 or over in good health. The CDR3 DNA reads as TGTGCCAGCAGCTTAGGGGTTCGGGGTGTTCCCGATGAGCAGTTCTTC. As protein: CASSLGVRGVPDEQFF. Full variable domain (rest looked up from reference TRBV11-2 and TRBJ2-1): EAGVAQSPRYKIIEKRQSVAFWCNPISGHATLYWYQQILGQGPKLLIQFQNNGVVDDSQLPKDRFSAERLKGVDSTLKIQPAKLEDSAVYLCASSLGVRGVPDEQFFGPGTRLTVL.